The 21 T cell receptor delta chains below all came from one sample that was sequenced in a study of gamma-delta T cells after stem cell transplantation listed by TCRdb under 2016. To prepare the library, RT-PCR was applied. Sequencing instrument: Illumina MiSeq. After TCRdb called clones again from the public reads with CATT, rows with identical DNA were merged. This sample has thousands of delta-chain clones in its table, and about 1.8% of those were observed once. The ten largest clones take up about two fifths of the sample. The sequencing sample was made of gamma-delta T cells. Every receptor here comes from a human donor. It is not recorded whose cells these are; they may come from a transplant donor.

In this sample, this clone turned up a few times. The mismatch at residue 9 between this DNA's translation and the TCRdb protein of a much larger clone likely reflects a read error; the protein shown is translated from the DNA. CDR3 loop: CACDRISTAGFRTDKLIF. The CDR3 nucleotides are TGTGCCTGTGACAGGATTTCAACTGCGGGATTTCGCACCGATAAACTCATCTTT. The chain recombines TRDV2 with TRDJ1, with a possible D match to TRDD3 (5 bases). Between the trimmed V and J ends, which lost 2 bases and 1 base, there was a span of 22 bases. The CDR3 is 18 residues long. Germline V lookup: CDR1 GEAIGNYY, CDR2 EKD.

This clone was detected only a few times. TCRdb lists the protein of a much larger clone for this DNA, which differs at residue 14, so this is likely a read error; the protein given here is translated from the DNA itself. The rearrangement links TRDV2 to TRDJ1, with 11 bases that match TRDD3. The CDR3 is 16 residues long. The germline V gene encodes CDR1 GEAIGNYY and CDR2 EKD. CDR3: CACDTLSGGYAWKRIF. In nucleotides, the CDR3 is TGTGCCTGTGACACCTTAAGTGGGGGATACGCGTGGAAACGCATCTTT.

This clone is medium-sized (0.01 to 0.1%) in the sample. This likely reflects a read error, since a far larger clone is one base away. The rearrangement uses TRDV2 and TRDJ1; the match to TRDD3 covers 8 bases. This CDR3 has 16 amino acids. Germline-derived CDR1 and CDR2 are GEAIGNYY and EKD. With V trimmed by 5 bases and J by 1 base, 11 bases remained unmatched. The CDR3 reads CACGTMAGGPTDKLIF. CDR3 nucleotides: TGTGCCTGTGGCACAATGGCTGGGGGACCCACCGATAAACTCATCTTT.

For this clone: The protein that TCRdb holds for this DNA derives from a much larger clone and differs from the translated DNA at residue 13, which likely indicates a read error; the protein shown here is translated from the DNA. The V gene is TRDV2, the J gene TRDJ1; 13 bases align to TRDD3. CDR1 is GEAIGNYY and CDR2 is EKD in the germline V gene. The CDR3 runs 18 residues. V lost 0 bases, J lost 3 bases, and 9 bases stayed unmatched. Here the CDR3 reads CACDTVSTGGYDADKLIF. The CDR3, as DNA: TGTGCCTGTGACACCGTTTCTACTGGGGGATACGACGCCGATAAACTCATCTTT.

This rearrangement joins TRDV2 to TRDJ1; 9 bases line up with TRDD3. V was pared by 0 bases and J by 3 bases, with 7 bases of the junction left unmatched. The CDR3 contains 16 residues. Germline-derived CDR1 and CDR2 are GEAIGNYY and EKD. The CDR3 is CACDTVAGGFSDKLIF. The DNA for the CDR3 is TGTGCCTGTGACACCGTCGCTGGGGGATTTTCCGATAAACTCATCTTT.

A few counts support this clone. The chain couples TRDV2 to TRDJ1; 8 bases are a match to TRDD3. Trimming at V came to 8 bases and at J to 1 base, leaving 11 bases not matched to a gene. The germline V gene has CDR1 GEAIGNYY and CDR2 EKD. The CDR3 is 15 amino acids. The CDR3 DNA reads TGTGCCTCTTACGGGGTGGGGGATTCCACCGATAAACTCATCTTT. The encoded protein is CASYGVGDSTDKLIF.

On this clone itself: The amino acid sequence in TCRdb belongs to a much larger clone and departs from this DNA's translation at residue 4, likely a sequencing read error; the sequence shown is translated from the DNA. The chain uses TRDV2 and TRDJ1; 12 bases align to TRDD3. The CDR3 totals 18 residues. Germline V gene lookup returns CDR1 GEAIGNYY and CDR2 EKD. The V and J ends lost 6 bases and 2 bases, in that order; junction bases with no gene match: 15. The CDR3 bases are TGTGCCTGTAACCCCGCTGGGGGATACGGGACAAGGACCGATAAACTCATCTTT. Translating it yields CACNPAGGYGTRTDKLIF.

This clone was observed a few times. The protein recorded in TCRdb matches a much larger clone and deviates from this DNA's translation at residue 11, suggesting a read error; the protein here is obtained by translating the DNA. The chain recombines TRDV2 with TRDJ1, with TRDD3 matching over 7 bases. Looked up from germline, CDR1 is GEAIGNYY and CDR2 is EKD. This CDR3 is 16 amino acids long. Trimming removed 3 bases from V and 3 bases from J; junction bases left unmatched: 12. DNA of the CDR3: TGTGCCTGTGACGCTATGGGGGACATGTACGCCGATAAACTCATCTTT. This translates into CACDAMGDMYADKLIF.

A few counts support this clone. This sequence joins TRDV2 and TRDJ1; TRDD3 aligns across 10 bases. The CDR3 extends over 15 amino acids. With V trimmed by 4 bases and J by 1 base, 5 bases remained unmatched. CDR1 is GEAIGNYY, CDR2 EKD, per germline. The CDR3 region is CACDPLGDSTDKLIF. The CDR3 DNA reads as TGTGCCTGTGATCCACTGGGGGATTCCACCGATAAACTCATCTTT.

By its share, this clone is hyperexpanded. Additional DNA sequences in this sample encode the identical CDR3. CDR3 in DNA: TGTGCCTGTCTTCTACTGGGGGATAAGGGCGATAAACTCATCTTT. It codes for CACLLLGDKGDKLIF. The V gene is TRDV2, the J gene TRDJ1, with 11 nucleotides matching TRDD3. The CDR3 runs 15 residues. Losses at the gene ends were 6 bases for V and 4 bases for J; bases not matched to a gene: 9. Germline CDR1 is GEAIGNYY and CDR2 is EKD.

Remarks on this clone: Since a far larger clone is one base different, this is likely a read error. The sample has other DNA sequences that encode this CDR3 too. The rearrangement joins TRDV2 to TRDJ1; 8 nucleotides agree with TRDD3. CDR3 size: 18 residues. Germline CDR1 is GEAIGNYY and CDR2 is EKD. Trimming cost V 0 bases and J 2 bases; bases outside gene matches: 13. DNA of the CDR3: TGTGCCTGTGACACCGTCGACAAAACTGGGGGGTTTACCGATAAACTCATCTTT. Amino acids: CACDTVDKTGGFTDKLIF.

This clone was observed a handful of times. TCRdb assigns this DNA the protein of a much larger clone, which departs from its translation at residue 4; this likely reflects a read error, and the protein shown comes from translating the DNA. The chain carries TRDV2 and TRDJ1; possibly TRDD3 for D (5 bases). The length of the CDR3 is 15 residues. In germline, CDR1 is GEAIGNYY, CDR2 EKD. CDR3 region: CACGTVGDIGESLIF. CDR3 DNA: TGTGCCTGTGGCACCGTTGGAGATATAGGGGAGTCACTCATCTTT.

A few counts support this clone. Given a far larger clone just one base away, this is likely a sequencing read error. Other DNA sequences in the same sample also yield this CDR3. This chain joins TRDV2 and TRDJ3; tentatively, D is TRDD3 (6 bases). This CDR3 is 21 amino acids long. The germline V gene encodes CDR1 GEAIGNYY and CDR2 EKD. V lost 0 bases and J 2 bases, leaving 22 bases between the germline ends. CDR3 DNA sequence: TGTGCCTGTGACACCGCGGAGAGGGGGAGGGATAACCCCTGGGACACCCGACAGATGTTTTTC. Residues: CACDTAERGRDNPWDTRQMFF.

This clone was seen a few times. The chain combines TRDV2 with TRDJ1; 10 nucleotides match TRDD3. Germline V gives CDR1 GEAIGNYY, CDR2 EKD. This CDR3 contains 16 residues. The V gene end was trimmed by 2 bases and the J gene end by 4 bases; junction bases not matched to a gene: 9. The CDR3 loop reads CACDILGDNLGDKLIF. DNA of the CDR3: TGTGCCTGTGACATTCTGGGGGATAATCTGGGCGATAAACTCATCTTT.

This clone has just a few counts. TCRdb attributes to this sequence the protein of a much larger clone, which differs from the DNA translation at residue 3; a read error is likely, and the protein displayed is translated from the DNA. The CDR3 bases are TGTGCCCGTGACACCCTGTTGGGGGAGTTCTCCTGGGACACCCGACAGATGTTTTTC. Protein sequence: CARDTLLGEFSWDTRQMFF. The rearrangement links TRDV2 to TRDJ3; TRDD3 agrees at 7 bases. The germline CDR1 and CDR2 sequences are GEAIGNYY and EKD. This CDR3 is 19 amino acids long.

This clone was seen repeatedly, ten times or more. TCRdb's entry gives the protein of a much larger clone, which mismatches this DNA's translation at residue 3, likely from a read error; the protein reported here is translated from the DNA. V usage is TRDV2 and J usage is TRDJ1; a possible D gene is TRDD2 (5 bases). The CDR3 loop spans 17 amino acids. Germline CDR1 GEAIGNYY, CDR2 EKD. The DNA for the CDR3 is TGTGCCCGTGACACCCTCTCTTCCCTCACTTCGGGGGATAAACTCATCTTT. It is translated as CARDTLSSLTSGDKLIF.

This clone was detected only a few times. The chain couples TRDV2 to TRDJ1; 10 bases line up with TRDD3. Germline lookup yields CDR1 GEAIGNYY and CDR2 EKD. J was trimmed by 1 base and V by 3 bases; bases with no gene match: 7. The CDR3 is 16 residues long. CDR3 sequence reads: CACDAVLGDSTDKLIF. CDR3 in DNA: TGTGCCTGTGACGCCGTACTGGGGGATTCCACCGATAAACTCATCTTT.

With regard to this clone: TCRdb attributes to this sequence the protein of a much larger clone, which differs from the DNA translation at residue 10; a read error is likely, and the protein displayed is translated from the DNA. The gene calls are TRDV2 and TRDJ1; perhaps TRDD3 as D (5 bases). The CDR3 has 15 amino acids. The V gene's germline CDR1 is GEAIGNYY and CDR2 EKD. Trimming stripped 1 base from V and 4 bases from J, with 15 bases between. The CDR3: CACDTVGTYSDKLIF. The CDR3 coding sequence is TGTGCCTGTGACACAGTGGGGACGTACAGCGATAAACTCATCTTT.

Only a few counts were recorded for this clone. The protein given by TCRdb reflects a much larger clone and differs at residue 5 from this DNA's translation, likely from a read error; the protein shown is the DNA's translation. This sample includes further DNA sequences coding for the same CDR3. The chain recombines TRDV2 with TRDJ1; 10 positions match TRDD3. The CDR3 has 16 residues. CDR1 is GEAIGNYY, CDR2 EKD, per germline. The trim removed 0 bases at V and 1 base at J, leaving 4 bases unmatched. For the CDR3, the DNA is TGTGCCTGTGACACCTTACTGGGGGATTCCACCGATAAACTCATCTTT. Protein: CACDTLLGDSTDKLIF.

This clone showed up many times. TCRdb's listed protein matches a much larger clone and diverges from this DNA's translation at residue 5, likely through a read error; the protein shown comes from the DNA. The chain combines TRDV2 with TRDJ1; the D gene is possibly TRDD2 (6 bases). The CDR3 totals 17 residues. Germline values: CDR1 GEAIGNYY, CDR2 EKD. V lost 4 bases to trimming and J lost 3 bases, with 23 bases between them. The CDR3 nucleotides read TGTGCCTGTGATGGGCTTCCTCCATCGCTGGGACCCGATAAACTCATCTTT. This translates into CACDGLPPSLGPDKLIF.

This clone was seen a handful of times. The protein held in TCRdb is that of a much larger clone and does not match this DNA's translation at residue 11, likely because of a read error; the protein shown is translated from the DNA. The chain uses TRDV2 and TRDJ1; maybe TRDD3 (5 bases). Germline V gene lookup returns CDR1 GEAIGNYY and CDR2 EKD. The CDR3 totals 15 residues. For the CDR3, the DNA is TGTGCCTGTGACACAGTGGGGACGTACACCAATAAACTCATCTTT. This translates into CACDTVGTYTNKLIF.